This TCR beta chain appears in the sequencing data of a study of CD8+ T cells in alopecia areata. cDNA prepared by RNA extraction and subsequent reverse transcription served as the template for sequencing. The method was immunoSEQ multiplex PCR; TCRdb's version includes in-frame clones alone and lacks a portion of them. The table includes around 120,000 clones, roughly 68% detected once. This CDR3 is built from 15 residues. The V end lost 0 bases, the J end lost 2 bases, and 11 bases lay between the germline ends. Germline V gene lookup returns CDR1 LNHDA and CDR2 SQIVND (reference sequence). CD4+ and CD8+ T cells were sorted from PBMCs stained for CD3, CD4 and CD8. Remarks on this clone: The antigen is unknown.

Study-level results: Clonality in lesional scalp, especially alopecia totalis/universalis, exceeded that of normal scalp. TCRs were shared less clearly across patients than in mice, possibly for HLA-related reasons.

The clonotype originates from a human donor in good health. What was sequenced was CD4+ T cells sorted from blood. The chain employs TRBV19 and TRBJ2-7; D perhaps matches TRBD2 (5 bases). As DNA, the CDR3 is TGTGCCAGTAGTATAGACGGGGTCTCTACCTACGAGCAGTACTTC. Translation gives CASSIDGVSTYEQYF.